These 15 T cell receptor beta chains share one sample of origin, sequenced in a study. The method was immunoSEQ multiplex PCR; TCRdb's version includes in-frame clones alone and lacks a portion of them. This sample has approximately 70,000 clones, with roughly 93% found just once. Sequencing input: PBMCs. Receptors originate from a man aged 35-49 years with rheumatoid arthritis.

The rearrangement uses TRBV27 and TRBJ2-3, with D possibly TRBD2 on 6 matching bases. V dropped 4 bases and J dropped 0 bases, with 11 bases sitting between them. This CDR3 is 15 amino acids long. The germline V gene encodes CDR1 MNHEY and CDR2 SMNVEV (reference sequence). The DNA of the CDR3 is TGTGCCAGCAGTTCCCCTAGCGTTAGCACAGATACGCAGTATTTT. Residues: CASSSPSVSTDTQYF.

The chain employs TRBV27 and TRBJ2-2, with a weak D call TRBD2 (5 bases). The germline gives CDR1 MNHEY, CDR2 SMNVEV (reference sequence). The CDR3 consists of 11 residues. V was clipped by 8 bases and J by 8 bases, with 9 bases between them. This chain's CDR3 is CASRGGGELFF. The CDR3 DNA reads TGTGCCAGCCGCGGCGGGGGGGAGCTGTTTTTT.

This chain connects TRBV5-4 to TRBJ2-2; 7 bases fit TRBD2. This CDR3 has 14 residues. Germline-derived CDR1 and CDR2 are SGHNT and YYREEE (reference sequence). J lost 4 bases, V lost 9 bases, and 9 bases had no gene match. CDR3 in amino acids: CATHPTSPTGELFF. The CDR3 DNA reads TGTGCCACACACCCGACTAGCCCCACCGGGGAGCTGTTTTTT. The full variable domain, in which reference TRBV5-4 and TRBJ2-2 provide the parts outside the CDR3, is ETGVTQSPTHLIKTRGQQVTLRCSSQSGHNTVSWYQQALGQGPQFIFQYYREEENGRGNFPPRFSGLQFPNYSSELNVNALELDDSALYLCATHPTSPTGELFFGEGSRLTVL.

The V call is TRBV9, the J call TRBJ1-5; weak D call: TRBD1 (5 bases). Trimming pared 0 bases from V and 7 bases from J, leaving 11 bases between. Germline V gene lookup returns CDR1 SGDLS and CDR2 YYNGEE. The CDR3 length is 14 residues. The chain's CDR3 is CASSVGGGGQPQHF. The CDR3 DNA follows: TGTGCCAGCAGCGTAGGCGGGGGTGGCCAGCCCCAGCATTTT.

This chain joins TRBV3-1 (or the pseudogene TRBV3-2) and TRBJ1-5; tentatively, D is TRBD1 (6 bases). Germline assignment: CDR1 LGHDT and CDR2 YNNKEL (reference sequence). Trimming shortened V by 6 bases and J by 5 bases, and 11 bases separated the two germline ends. The CDR3 is made up of 13 amino acids. For the CDR3, the DNA is TGTGCCAGCAGTTACAGGGACCATCAGCCCCAGCATTTT. This sequence encodes CASSYRDHQPQHF.

The chain has TRBV2 and TRBJ1-5, with no clear D. Germline lookup yields CDR1 SNHLY and CDR2 FYNNEI. This CDR3 has 14 residues. V was shortened by 2 bases and J by 1 base, with 6 bases between the two germline ends. For the CDR3, the DNA is TGTGCCAGCAGTGAATCCAGAAGCAATCAGCCCCAGCATTTT. It is translated as CASSESRSNQPQHF.

The rearrangement uses TRBV29-1 and TRBJ1-2, with 9 bases fitting TRBD1. In germline, CDR1 is SQVTM, CDR2 ANQGSEA. The V gene end was trimmed by 4 bases and the J gene end by 2 bases; junction bases not matched to a gene: 5. The CDR3 is made up of 14 amino acids. CDR3 sequence: CSVGTGAKNYGYTF. The CDR3 DNA sequence: TGCAGCGTTGGGACAGGGGCGAAAAACTATGGCTACACCTTC.

This clone was recorded once. The CDR3 reads CASSLDLGYEQYF. In DNA form, the CDR3 reads TGTGCCAGCAGTTTAGATCTGGGCTACGAGCAGTACTTC. The chain couples TRBV27 to TRBJ2-7; D unresolved. Trimming shortened V by 2 bases and J by 3 bases, and 8 bases separated the two germline ends. The CDR3 consists of 13 residues. Per germline, CDR1 MNHEY and CDR2 SMNVEV (reference sequence).

This sequence joins TRBV25-1 and TRBJ1-5, with no clear D. Germline V gene lookup returns CDR1 MGHDK and CDR2 SYGVNS. The CDR3 has 13 amino acids. Deletions cut 2 bases from V and 6 bases from J, with 8 bases between. The CDR3 nucleotides are TGTGCCAGCAGTGAAGGGGTGAGTCAGCCCCAGCATTTT. It codes for CASSEGVSQPQHF.

The rearrangement links TRBV6-5 to TRBJ2-7, with TRBD2 matching 8 bases. CDR1 is MNHEY, CDR2 SVGAGI, per germline. There are 14 residues in the CDR3. Trimming removed 8 bases from V and 2 bases from J; junction bases left unmatched: 8. Here the CDR3 reads CASGPYGGAYEQYF. In DNA form, the CDR3 reads TGTGCCAGCGGACCTTACGGGGGGGCCTACGAGCAGTACTTC.

The chain recombines TRBV14 with TRBJ1-1; 7 bases are shared with TRBD1. CDR3 length equals 15 residues. The V segment lost 1 base and the J segment 6 bases; nucleotides outside the gene matches: 8. Germline V gene data show CDR1 as SGHDN and CDR2 as FVKESK. CDR3: CASSQGTGVGAEAFF. The CDR3 DNA follows: TGTGCCAGCAGCCAAGGGACAGGAGTAGGGGCTGAAGCTTTCTTT. The full variable domain, completed using reference TRBV14 and TRBJ1-1, is EAGVTQFPSHSVIEKGQTVTLRCDPISGHDNLYWYRRVMGKEIKFLLHFVKESKQDESGMPNNRFLAERTGGTYSTLKVQPAELEDSGVYFCASSQGTGVGAEAFFGQGTRLTVV.

The chain combines TRBV28 with TRBJ2-3, with 12 bases matching TRBD1. This CDR3 comprises 15 residues. Per the germline V gene, CDR1 is MDHEN and CDR2 is SYDVKM. Trimming at V came to 3 bases and at J to 4 bases, leaving 2 bases not matched to a gene. For the CDR3, the DNA is TGTGCCAGCAGTTTCGGGACAGGGGGCCCAGATACGCAGTATTTT. Translating gives CASSFGTGGPDTQYF.

This chain uses TRBV10-3 with TRBJ2-1; 7 nucleotides align to TRBD2. V lost 2 bases and J lost 8; bases outside the gene matches: 6. This CDR3 has 14 residues. From germline, CDR1 is ENHRY and CDR2 SYGVKD. CDR3 nucleotides: TGTGCCATCAGTGAGGGGCGGGAGTGGGATGAGCAGTTCTTC. It is translated as CAISEGREWDEQFF.

The chain links TRBV19 to TRBJ1-6, with 7 bases aligning to TRBD1. The J segment lost 6 bases and the V segment lost 5 bases, leaving 7 bases of the junction unmatched. Germline V CDR1 and CDR2: LNHDA, SQIVND (reference sequence). CDR3 length: 15 residues. The CDR3 here is CASSLPGQSNSPLHF. The DNA of the CDR3 is TGTGCCAGTAGTCTTCCGGGACAGAGTAATTCACCCCTCCACTTT.

This chain uses TRBV18 with TRBJ1-4; possibly TRBD1 for D (5 bases). There are 16 residues in the CDR3. V lost 0 bases and J 8 bases, leaving 16 bases between the germline ends. Germline V gene data show CDR1 as KGHSH and CDR2 as LQKENI. The CDR3 protein is CASSPPKSDRGEKLFF. The CDR3, as DNA: TGTGCCAGCTCACCACCGAAGTCAGACAGAGGGGAAAAACTGTTTTTT.